The 5 T cell receptor beta chains in this list originate from one sample, sequenced in a study of OX40 agonist ivuxolimab in advanced cancers. Sequencing was performed with immunoSEQ multiplex PCR; in TCRdb, only in-frame clones are kept and a portion is missing. The table records approximately 84,000 clones, approximately 94% of them present only once. Source: CD4+ or CD8+ T cells sorted from blood, taken in a trial of the OX40 agonist ivuxolimab. These receptor sequences come from an adult with an advanced solid tumor such as melanoma, head and neck, liver or kidney cancer.

The V gene is TRBV7-6, the J gene TRBJ2-1; possible D gene TRBD1, 5 bases. CDR1 and CDR2 (germline): SGHVS, FNYEAQ. The CDR3 is 13 amino acids. V was shortened by 5 bases and J by 6 bases, with 11 bases between the two germline ends. CDR3: CASSLGVANEQFF. The CDR3 nucleotides are TGTGCCAGCAGCCTAGGGGTGGCCAATGAGCAGTTCTTC.

This clone was observed once. This chain uses TRBV7-6 with TRBJ2-7; 9 nucleotides align to TRBD1. V shed 0 bases and J 5 bases; nucleotides not matched to a gene: 5. The CDR3 loop spans 15 amino acids. Germline V gene data show CDR1 as SGHVS and CDR2 as FNYEAQ. In nucleotides, the CDR3 is TGTGCCAGCAGCTTAGCCGGACAGGGGAGCGACGAGCAGTACTTC. Its translation: CASSLAGQGSDEQYF.

The chain joins TRBV29-1 to TRBJ2-1; 11 bases are a match to TRBD2. Germline trimming cut 6 bases from V and 7 bases from J; bases unmatched to any gene: 8. CDR3 size: 14 residues. Germline loops: CDR1 SQVTM, CDR2 ANQGSEA. The CDR3 loop is CSVIAGGPRNEQFF. CDR3 coding DNA: TGCAGCGTGATAGCGGGAGGGCCCCGGAATGAGCAGTTCTTC.

V gene TRBV5-1 combines with J gene TRBJ2-1; 10 nucleotides agree with TRBD2. Germline values: CDR1 SGHRS, CDR2 YFSETQ. J lost 8 bases, V lost 10 bases, and 9 bases had no gene match. This CDR3 has 13 amino acids. Here the CDR3 reads CASGLAVGDEQFF. The CDR3 nucleotides read TGCGCCTCCGGACTAGCGGTCGGGGATGAGCAGTTCTTC.

The chain combines TRBV6-5 with TRBJ2-2; no clear D gene. Germline loops: CDR1 MNHEY, CDR2 SVGAGI. The ends were cut back, 0 bases at V and 1 base at J, with 6 bases in the middle. This CDR3 comprises 15 residues. The CDR3 DNA reads as TGTGCCAGCAGTTACTCCCCGGGGAACACCGGGGAGCTGTTTTTT. It specifies CASSYSPGNTGELFF.